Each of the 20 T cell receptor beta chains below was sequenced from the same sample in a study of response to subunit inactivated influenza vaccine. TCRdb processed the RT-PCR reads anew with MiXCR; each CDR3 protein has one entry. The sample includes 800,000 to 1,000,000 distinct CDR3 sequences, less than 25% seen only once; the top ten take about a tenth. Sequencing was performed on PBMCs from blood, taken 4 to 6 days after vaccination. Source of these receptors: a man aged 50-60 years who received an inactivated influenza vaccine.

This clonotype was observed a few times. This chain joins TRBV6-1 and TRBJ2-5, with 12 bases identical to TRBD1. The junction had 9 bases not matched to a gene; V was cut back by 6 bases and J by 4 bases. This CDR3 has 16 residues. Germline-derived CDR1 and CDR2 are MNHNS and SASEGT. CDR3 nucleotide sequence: TGTGCCAGCAGACCCGGTTGGGACAGGGGGCGAGAGACCCAGTACTTC. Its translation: CASRPGWDRGRETQYF.

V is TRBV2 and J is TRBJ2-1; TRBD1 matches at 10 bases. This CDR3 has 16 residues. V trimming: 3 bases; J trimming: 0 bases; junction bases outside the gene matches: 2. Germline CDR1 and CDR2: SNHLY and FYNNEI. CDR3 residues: CASSEDRGSSYNEQFF. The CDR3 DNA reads TGTGCCAGCAGTGAGGACAGGGGGAGCTCCTACAATGAGCAGTTCTTC.

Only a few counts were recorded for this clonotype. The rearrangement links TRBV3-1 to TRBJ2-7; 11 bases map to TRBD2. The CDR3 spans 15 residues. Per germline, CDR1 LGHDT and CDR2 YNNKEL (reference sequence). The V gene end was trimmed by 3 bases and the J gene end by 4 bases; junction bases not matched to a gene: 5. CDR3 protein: CASSQQLAGAYEQYF. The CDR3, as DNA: TGTGCCAGCAGCCAGCAACTAGCGGGAGCGTACGAGCAGTACTTC.

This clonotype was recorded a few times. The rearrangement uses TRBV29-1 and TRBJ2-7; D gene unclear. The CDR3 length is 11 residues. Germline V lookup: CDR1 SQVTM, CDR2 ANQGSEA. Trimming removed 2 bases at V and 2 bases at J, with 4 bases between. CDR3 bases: TGCAGCGTTGAATCCCCCTACGAGCAGTACTTC. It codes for CSVESPYEQYF.

CDR3 region: CATAPGTSGQETQYF. CDR3 DNA: TGTGCCACCGCGCCCGGGACTAGCGGACAAGAGACCCAGTACTTC. The chain carries TRBV27 and TRBJ2-5, with TRBD2 matching over 11 bases. Germline CDR1 and CDR2: MNHEY and SMNVEV (reference sequence). CDR3 length: 15 amino acids. The V gene end was trimmed by 10 bases and the J gene end by 2 bases; junction bases not matched to a gene: 9.

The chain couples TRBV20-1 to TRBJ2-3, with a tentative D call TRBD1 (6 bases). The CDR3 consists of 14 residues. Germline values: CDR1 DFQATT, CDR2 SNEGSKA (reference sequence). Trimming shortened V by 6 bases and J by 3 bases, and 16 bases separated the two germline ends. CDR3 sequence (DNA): TGCAGTGCCGTCAAAGGGGGTCGTACAGATACGCAGTATTTT. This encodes CSAVKGGRTDTQYF.

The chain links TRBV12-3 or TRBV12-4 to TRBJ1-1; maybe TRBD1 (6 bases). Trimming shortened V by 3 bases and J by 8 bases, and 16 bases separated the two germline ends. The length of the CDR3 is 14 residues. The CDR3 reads CASSLGAGAREAFF. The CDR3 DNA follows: TGTGCCAGCAGTTTGGGGGCAGGGGCGCGGGAAGCTTTCTTT.

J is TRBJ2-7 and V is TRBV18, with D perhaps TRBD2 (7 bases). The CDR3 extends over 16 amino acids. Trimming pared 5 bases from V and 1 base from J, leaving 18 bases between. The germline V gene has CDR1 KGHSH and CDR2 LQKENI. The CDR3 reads CASSDRKRGPSYEQYF. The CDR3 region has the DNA TGTGCCAGCTCAGACAGGAAGCGGGGACCTTCCTACGAGCAGTACTTC.

CDR3 in amino acids: CASSLDRQYLSNYGYTF. The DNA of the CDR3 is TGTGCCAGCAGCTTAGACCGACAGTACCTCTCTAACTATGGCTACACCTTC. V and J are TRBV7-9 and TRBJ1-2; possible D gene TRBD1, 5 bases. The germline V and J ends were trimmed by 1 base and 0 bases, with 15 bases remaining between them. CDR3 length: 17 amino acids. Germline CDR1 SEHNR, CDR2 FQNEAQ (reference sequence).

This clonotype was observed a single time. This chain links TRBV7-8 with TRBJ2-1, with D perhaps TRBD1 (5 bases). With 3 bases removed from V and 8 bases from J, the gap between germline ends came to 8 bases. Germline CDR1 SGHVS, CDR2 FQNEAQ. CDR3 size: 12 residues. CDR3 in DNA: TGTGCCAGCAGCTTTCAGGGCGATGAGCAGTTCTTC. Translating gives CASSFQGDEQFF.

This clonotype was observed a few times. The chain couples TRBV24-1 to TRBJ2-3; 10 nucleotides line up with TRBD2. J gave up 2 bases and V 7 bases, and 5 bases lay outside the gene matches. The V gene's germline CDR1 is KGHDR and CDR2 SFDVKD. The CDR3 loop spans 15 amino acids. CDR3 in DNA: TGTGCCACCAGACTCGGACTAGCGGACACAGATACGCAGTATTTT. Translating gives CATRLGLADTDTQYF.

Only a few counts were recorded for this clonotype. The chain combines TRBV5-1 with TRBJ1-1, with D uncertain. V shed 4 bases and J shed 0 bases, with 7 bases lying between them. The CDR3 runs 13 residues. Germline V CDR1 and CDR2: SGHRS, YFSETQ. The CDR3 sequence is CASSGPMNTEAFF. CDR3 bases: TGCGCCAGCAGCGGACCGATGAACACTGAAGCTTTCTTT.

The CDR3 DNA sequence: TGTGCCAGCAGTGAGTCCTCGGGGCTGCAAGAGACCCAGTACTTC. Amino acids: CASSESSGLQETQYF. The chain carries TRBV6-1 and TRBJ2-5, with D perhaps given as TRBD1 or TRBD2 (5 bases each). CDR3 size: 15 residues. CDR1 and CDR2 from the germline V gene are MNHNS and SASEGT. Trimming took off 3 bases at V and 2 bases at J, with 13 bases between the two ends.

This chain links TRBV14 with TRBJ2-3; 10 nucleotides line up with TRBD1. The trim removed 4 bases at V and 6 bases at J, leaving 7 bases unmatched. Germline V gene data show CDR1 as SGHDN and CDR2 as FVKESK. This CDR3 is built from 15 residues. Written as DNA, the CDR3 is TGTGCCAGCAGCCGACGACAGGGGGCTGGGGATACGCAGTATTTT. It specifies CASSRRQGAGDTQYF.

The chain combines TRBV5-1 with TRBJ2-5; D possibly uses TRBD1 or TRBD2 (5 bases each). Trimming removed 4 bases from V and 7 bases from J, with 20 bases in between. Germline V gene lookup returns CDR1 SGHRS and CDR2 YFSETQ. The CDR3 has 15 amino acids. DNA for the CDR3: TGCGCCAGCAGCGTTCCCGGGACCGTGGGTGGGACCCAGTACTTC. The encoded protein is CASSVPGTVGGTQYF.

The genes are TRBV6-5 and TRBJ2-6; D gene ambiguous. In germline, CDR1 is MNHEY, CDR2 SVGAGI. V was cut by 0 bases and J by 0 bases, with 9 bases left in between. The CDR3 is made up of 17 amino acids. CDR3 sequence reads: CASSYSGKPSGANVLTF. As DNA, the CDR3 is TGTGCCAGCAGTTACTCTGGTAAACCCTCTGGGGCCAACGTCCTGACTTTC.

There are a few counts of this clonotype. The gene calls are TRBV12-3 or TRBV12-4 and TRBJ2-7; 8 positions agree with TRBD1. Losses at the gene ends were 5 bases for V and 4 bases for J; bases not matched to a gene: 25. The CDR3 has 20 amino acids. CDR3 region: CASSPPSGTGRALNLYEQYF. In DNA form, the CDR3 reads TGTGCCAGCAGTCCCCCTTCCGGGACAGGTCGAGCCTTGAACCTTTACGAGCAGTACTTC.

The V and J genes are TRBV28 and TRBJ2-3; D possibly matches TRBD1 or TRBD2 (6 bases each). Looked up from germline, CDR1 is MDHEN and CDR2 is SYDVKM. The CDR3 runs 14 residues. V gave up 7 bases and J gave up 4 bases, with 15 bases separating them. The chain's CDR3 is CASITGAAADTQYF. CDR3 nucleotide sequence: TGTGCCAGCATTACGGGGGCCGCAGCAGATACGCAGTATTTT.

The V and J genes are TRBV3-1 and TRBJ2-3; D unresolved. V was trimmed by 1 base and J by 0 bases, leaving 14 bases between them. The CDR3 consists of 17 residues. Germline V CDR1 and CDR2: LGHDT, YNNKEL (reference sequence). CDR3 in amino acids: CASSQGRVRLSTDTQYF. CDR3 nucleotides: TGTGCCAGCAGCCAAGGCCGGGTTCGGCTTAGCACAGATACGCAGTATTTT.

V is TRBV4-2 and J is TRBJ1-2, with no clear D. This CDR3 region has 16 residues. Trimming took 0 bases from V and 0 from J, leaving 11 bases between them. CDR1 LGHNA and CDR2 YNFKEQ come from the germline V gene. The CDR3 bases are TGTGCCAGCAGCCAAGAGTCTCATGGAGCTAACTATGGCTACACCTTC. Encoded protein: CASSQESHGANYGYTF.